Listed below are T cell receptor beta chains from one sample, sequenced in a study of control samples from healthy donors and cancer patients. Repertoires were generated with immunoSEQ multiplex PCR, while TCRdb's copy carries only in-frame clones and drops some. The sample has roughly 80,000 clones; over 85% are singletons. Specimen: blood. The receptors stem from a man aged 45-65 years in good health. Each CDR3 is given with its conserved first and last residue. Fields, in order: CDR3 protein, V gene, D gene, J gene. The D gene is left open where the match is weak.

CDR3aa: CASSLGPRGVVTEAFF; v_gene: TRBV5-1; d_gene: .; j_gene: TRBJ1-1
CDR3aa: CASSAPGEGTDTQYF; v_gene: TRBV2; d_gene: TRBD2; j_gene: TRBJ2-3
CDR3aa: CASSQDIVSYEQYF; v_gene: TRBV14; d_gene: .; j_gene: TRBJ2-7
CDR3aa: CASSFGLAGVGEQFF; v_gene: TRBV27; d_gene: TRBD2; j_gene: TRBJ2-1
CDR3aa: CASSYSGVITAF; v_gene: TRBV2; d_gene: .; j_gene: TRBJ1-2
CDR3aa: CAGDVGVNTGELFF; v_gene: TRBV30; d_gene: .; j_gene: TRBJ2-2
CDR3aa: CASSLPQGLPANYGYTF; v_gene: TRBV28; d_gene: .; j_gene: TRBJ1-2
CDR3aa: CASRPLAGVRYEQFF; v_gene: TRBV7-6; d_gene: TRBD2; j_gene: TRBJ2-1
CDR3aa: CAISDTGTGAKNTEAFF; v_gene: TRBV10-3; d_gene: TRBD1; j_gene: TRBJ1-1
CDR3aa: CAWSYPGGQGGNQPQHF; v_gene: TRBV30; d_gene: TRBD1; j_gene: TRBJ1-5
CDR3aa: CASSVLAGGPGELFF; v_gene: TRBV9; d_gene: TRBD2; j_gene: TRBJ2-2
CDR3aa: CATSDSTGGWETQYF; v_gene: TRBV24-1; d_gene: TRBD1; j_gene: TRBJ2-5
CDR3aa: CASSFSVQGETQYF; v_gene: TRBV5-4; d_gene: .; j_gene: TRBJ2-5
CDR3aa: CASSSYFRATYGYTF; v_gene: TRBV19; d_gene: .; j_gene: TRBJ1-2
CDR3aa: CASTGRGALNSPLHF; v_gene: TRBV6-5; d_gene: .; j_gene: TRBJ1-6
CDR3aa: CASSQEGLAGGSGTDTQYF; v_gene: TRBV3-1/TRBV3-2; d_gene: TRBD2; j_gene: TRBJ2-3
CDR3aa: CASSLAAAPGEAFF; v_gene: TRBV5-1; d_gene: .; j_gene: TRBJ1-1
CDR3aa: CASSQDSGGSTDTQYF; v_gene: TRBV4-1; d_gene: TRBD2; j_gene: TRBJ2-3
CDR3aa: CASSSSGGGLGEQFF; v_gene: TRBV14; d_gene: TRBD2; j_gene: TRBJ2-1
CDR3aa: CASSLVETQYF; v_gene: TRBV12-3/TRBV12-4; d_gene: .; j_gene: TRBJ2-5
CDR3aa: CASSQGGRAYSPLHF; v_gene: TRBV3-1/TRBV3-2; d_gene: .; j_gene: TRBJ1-6
CDR3aa: CASSFGTGGFGSPLHF; v_gene: TRBV5-6; d_gene: .; j_gene: TRBJ1-6
CDR3aa: CASTGGGDNEQFF; v_gene: TRBV12-3/TRBV12-4; d_gene: TRBD2; j_gene: TRBJ2-1
CDR3aa: CAFKLAKNIQYF; v_gene: TRBV30; d_gene: .; j_gene: TRBJ2-4
CDR3aa: CASNPGLRYNEQFF; v_gene: TRBV19; d_gene: .; j_gene: TRBJ2-1
CDR3aa: CASSLWGQGNNEQFF; v_gene: TRBV28; d_gene: TRBD1; j_gene: TRBJ2-1
CDR3aa: CASSPGGTGNTIYF; v_gene: TRBV6-5; d_gene: .; j_gene: TRBJ1-3
CDR3aa: CASSTTNTGELFF; v_gene: TRBV19; d_gene: .; j_gene: TRBJ2-2
CDR3aa: CASSSPTGWGIEKLFF; v_gene: TRBV28; d_gene: TRBD1; j_gene: TRBJ1-4
CDR3aa: CASSLPGTAYNEQFF; v_gene: TRBV5-1; d_gene: TRBD1; j_gene: TRBJ2-1
CDR3aa: CASSAIDGEKLFF; v_gene: TRBV27; d_gene: .; j_gene: TRBJ1-4
CDR3aa: CASSRSSGGPTDTQYF; v_gene: TRBV5-5; d_gene: TRBD2; j_gene: TRBJ2-3
CDR3aa: CSVEPDSSGYTF; v_gene: TRBV29-1; d_gene: .; j_gene: TRBJ1-2
CDR3aa: CASSDWTGHSNQPQHF; v_gene: TRBV6-1; d_gene: TRBD1; j_gene: TRBJ1-5
CDR3aa: CATSRDPPGQVADTQYF; v_gene: TRBV15; d_gene: TRBD1; j_gene: TRBJ2-3
CDR3aa: CASNRLNTEAFF; v_gene: TRBV11-2; d_gene: .; j_gene: TRBJ1-1
CDR3aa: CASSQDRRNQMQYF; v_gene: TRBV3-1/TRBV3-2; d_gene: .; j_gene: TRBJ2-7
CDR3aa: CSARDGSDYGYTF; v_gene: TRBV29-1; d_gene: .; j_gene: TRBJ1-2
CDR3aa: CAWSVGGAGYNEQFF; v_gene: TRBV30; d_gene: .; j_gene: TRBJ2-1
CDR3aa: CASSFDRIRGHEAFF; v_gene: TRBV7-9; d_gene: .; j_gene: TRBJ1-1
CDR3aa: CSARGDTIYTF; v_gene: TRBV20-1; d_gene: .; j_gene: TRBJ1-2
CDR3aa: CASSLPGTSTEAFF; v_gene: TRBV5-1; d_gene: .; j_gene: TRBJ1-1
CDR3aa: CSAQAQRGVSYNEQFF; v_gene: TRBV29-1; d_gene: TRBD2; j_gene: TRBJ2-1
CDR3aa: CASSPWGRDQETQYF; v_gene: TRBV5-1; d_gene: .; j_gene: TRBJ2-5
CDR3aa: CASSDKYTEAFF; v_gene: TRBV4-1; d_gene: .; j_gene: TRBJ1-1
CDR3aa: CSVRTDNEKLFF; v_gene: TRBV29-1; d_gene: .; j_gene: TRBJ1-4